Sequencing of this TCR beta chain was carried out in a study of T cells and Merkel cell carcinoma outcomes. Assay used: immunoSEQ multiplex PCR; TCRdb lists only in-frame clones, some missing. The data hold about 1,500 clones, with about 82% observed a single time. Trimming removed 3 bases at V and 3 bases at J, with 16 bases between. Germline assignment: CDR1 SGHRS and CDR2 YFSETQ. This CDR3 spans 15 amino acids. The clonotype was recovered from a human donor with Merkel cell carcinoma. The J gene is TRBJ2-7, the V gene TRBV5-1; D is perhaps TRBD1 (7 bases). Input material: tumor tissue from Merkel cell carcinoma. The CDR3, as DNA: TGCGCCAGCAGCTCACAGGGGACTCGATACTACGAGCAGTACTTC. Its translation: CASSSQGTRYYEQYF.